The rows below give T cell receptor beta chains drawn from one sample of a study of CD8+ T cells in alopecia areata. Generated by immunoSEQ multiplex PCR, the TCRdb table keeps only in-frame clones and is missing some. The table lists about 200,000 clones, roughly two fifths of them singletons. The starting material was CD4+ T cells sorted from blood, obtained at approximately week 30, from a patient treated with tofacitinib. These receptors all stem from a human donor with alopecia areata. Each CDR3 is given with its conserved first and last residue. The D gene is left open where the match is weak. Expanded clones get a size class; other rows say once, few or many, or leave the size out.

J	size	D	V	CDR3	DNA
TRBJ2-2	many	TRBD2	TRBV5-1	CASSLERGPNTGELFF	TGCGCCAGCAGCTTGGAGCGGGGGCCGAACACCGGGGAGCTGTTTTTT
TRBJ2-7	NA	NA	TRBV13	CASSPIPRQNSYEQYF	TGTGCCAGCAGCCCGATTCCCAGGCAAAACTCCTACGAGCAGTACTTC
TRBJ1-1	NA	TRBD1	TRBV6-1	CASLRQGVGTEAFF	TGTGCCAGCCTTCGGCAGGGGGTCGGCACTGAAGCTTTCTTT
TRBJ2-5	NA	NA	TRBV11-2	CASSLAQDRTQYF	TGTGCCAGCAGCTTAGCCCAGGACAGGACCCAGTACTTC
TRBJ1-5	few	NA	TRBV29-1	CSVGVQGSNQPQHF	TGCAGCGTTGGGGTTCAGGGGAGCAATCAGCCCCAGCATTTT
TRBJ2-7	NA	NA	TRBV30	CAWTRQGIHEQYF	TGTGCCTGGACGCGCCAGGGGATCCACGAGCAGTACTTC
TRBJ2-7	NA	NA	TRBV6-1	CASSRQAAEQYF	TGTGCCAGCTCCAGACAGGCGGCCGAGCAGTACTTC
TRBJ2-7	few	NA	TRBV2	CASTTGSEQYF	TGTGCCAGCACGACGGGGTCCGAGCAGTACTTC
TRBJ2-1	NA	NA	TRBV6-6	CATREPTYNEQFF	TGTGCCACCCGGGAGCCGACCTACAATGAGCAGTTCTTC
TRBJ1-2	NA	NA	TRBV9	CASSVQGSYGYTF	TGTGCCAGCAGCGTACAGGGGAGCTATGGCTACACCTTC
TRBJ1-1	few	NA	TRBV7-9	CASSLVSGTEAFF	TGTGCCAGCAGCTTAGTCAGCGGGACTGAAGCTTTCTTT
TRBJ2-2	NA	TRBD1	TRBV9	CASRANTGAGELFF	TGTGCCAGCAGAGCTAACACAGGGGCCGGGGAGCTGTTTTTT
TRBJ2-7	NA	NA	TRBV30	CAWSVRGRAYYEQYF	TGTGCCTGGAGTGTACGGGGCAGGGCATACTACGAGCAGTACTTC
TRBJ1-6	NA	TRBD1	TRBV27	CASSHGDRGNSPLHF	TGTGCCAGCAGTCATGGGGACAGGGGTAATTCACCCCTCCACTTT
TRBJ2-3	NA	NA	TRBV6-1	CASSAPADTQYF	TGTGCCAGCAGCGCCCCAGCAGATACGCAGTATTTT
TRBJ2-3	NA	NA	TRBV7-3	CASAAVATDTQYF	TGTGCCAGCGCCGCGGTGGCTACAGATACGCAGTATTTT
TRBJ2-3	few	TRBD2	TRBV10-1	CASSEFRLAVGTQYF	TGCGCCAGCAGTGAGTTCCGACTAGCGGTCGGTACGCAGTATTTT
TRBJ2-7	NA	NA	TRBV6-5	CASSFTGAQYEQYF	TGTGCCAGCAGTTTTACGGGAGCTCAGTACGAGCAGTACTTC
TRBJ2-5	few	TRBD1	TRBV29-1	CSGTGWEETQYF	TGCAGCGGGACAGGGTGGGAAGAGACCCAGTACTTC
TRBJ2-3	few	NA	TRBV6-1	CASSDGQSDTQYF	TGTGCCAGCAGTGACGGACAGTCAGATACGCAGTATTTT